These 27 T cell receptor beta chains were sequenced from one sample in a study of blood T cell repertoires in COVID-19. The method was immunoSEQ multiplex PCR; TCRdb's version includes in-frame clones alone and lacks a portion of them. The sample holds about 130,000 clones, more than 75% seen once. Sequencing was performed on peripheral blood. These receptors were obtained from a woman between 50 and 59 years old who had recovered from COVID-19.

V usage is TRBV2 and J usage is TRBJ2-5; D possibly corresponds to TRBD1 (5 bases). The V gene's germline CDR1 is SNHLY and CDR2 FYNNEI. The V end lost 4 bases, the J end lost 3 bases, and 12 bases lay between the germline ends. The CDR3 is 14 amino acids. The CDR3 DNA is TGTGCCAGCAGTGGAAGGGGCAGGGAAGAGACCCAGTACTTC. Translating gives CASSGRGREETQYF.

Only a few counts were recorded for this clone. The rearrangement joins TRBV18 to TRBJ2-7; TRBD1 is a possible D gene (5 bases). The CDR3 has 14 amino acids. The V and J ends lost 6 bases and 10 bases respectively, with 22 bases between them. Germline V gene sequence: CDR1 KGHSH, CDR2 LQKENI. CDR3 in amino acids: CASSGRGKQLLQYF. The CDR3 bases are TGTGCCAGCTCGGGTAGGGGAAAACAGCTCTTACAGTACTTC.

The gene calls are TRBV7-7 and TRBJ2-2; D is ambiguous. Trimming left V 7 bases short and J 6 bases short, with 9 bases between. The length of the CDR3 is 12 residues. From germline, CDR1 is SSHAT and CDR2 FNYEAQ (reference sequence). In DNA form, the CDR3 reads TGTGCCAGCATAGATGGTTCCGGGGAGCTGTTTTTT. It codes for CASIDGSGELFF.

In this sample, this clone turned up once. J is TRBJ1-2 and V is TRBV5-1; D call uncertain. CDR1 and CDR2 (germline): SGHRS, YFSETQ. Trimming shortened V by 0 bases and J by 4 bases, and 10 bases separated the two germline ends. The CDR3 length is 14 residues. Here the CDR3 reads CASSLGAGGYGYTF. The DNA of the CDR3 is TGCGCCAGCAGCTTGGGAGCAGGAGGCTATGGCTACACCTTC. The full variable domain, its missing parts supplied by reference TRBV5-1 and TRBJ1-2, is KAGVTQTPRYLIKTRGQQVTLSCSPISGHRSVSWYQQTPGQGLQFLFEYFSETQRNKGNFPGRFSGRQFSNSRSEMNVSTLELGDSALYLCASSLGAGGYGYTFGSGTRLTVV.

In its sample, this clone was seen once. This chain links TRBV15 with TRBJ2-2; D ambiguous. The CDR3 sequence is 16 residues long. V gave up 6 bases and J gave up 6 bases, with 20 bases separating them. Germline CDR1 LNHNV, CDR2 YYDKDF (reference sequence). The CDR3 coding sequence is TGTGCCACCAGGGGTCTGGAGACCTATGTTTCCGGGGAGCTGTTTTTT. It translates to CATRGLETYVSGELFF.

V usage is TRBV6-1 and J usage is TRBJ2-7, with 8 bases matching TRBD1. This CDR3 has 15 residues. The germline CDR1 and CDR2 sequences are MNHNS and SASEGT. J lost 3 bases, V lost 3 bases, and 7 bases had no gene match. CDR3 sequence (DNA): TGTGCCAGCAGTGAGGGGACAGGAGCTTTCTACGAGCAGTACTTC. Translating it yields CASSEGTGAFYEQYF.

CDR3 bases: TGTGCCCTCCGAGGCAGGGGGCATTCACCCCTCCACTTT. It encodes CALRGRGHSPLHF. The chain is built from TRBV30 and TRBJ1-6, with TRBD1 identical over 8 bases. This CDR3 has 13 amino acids. Trimming took 8 bases from V and 8 from J; bases not matched to a gene: 8. Germline values: CDR1 GTSNPN, CDR2 SVGIG (reference sequence).

V and J are TRBV24-1 and TRBJ2-1, with TRBD2 as a possible D gene (6 bases). This CDR3 is 15 amino acids long. Germline lookup yields CDR1 KGHDR and CDR2 SFDVKD. V was shortened by 10 bases and J by 3 bases, with 18 bases between the two germline ends. The CDR3 reads CATNSGPLNYNEQFF. The CDR3 DNA reads as TGTGCCACTAATAGCGGACCCCTAAACTACAATGAGCAGTTCTTC.

In its sample, this clone was seen a few times. The genes are TRBV27 and TRBJ2-4, with D perhaps matching TRBD2 (5 bases). Deletions cut 2 bases from V and 3 bases from J, with 14 bases between. CDR3 length: 16 amino acids. Germline lookup yields CDR1 MNHEY and CDR2 SMNVEV (reference sequence). CDR3 amino acids: CASSLRLTAGKNIQYF. In nucleotides, the CDR3 is TGTGCCAGCAGTTTACGGCTCACCGCGGGCAAAAACATTCAGTACTTC.

The chain is built from TRBV16 and TRBJ2-1, with D maybe TRBD1 (6 bases). This CDR3 is 16 amino acids long. Per the germline V gene, CDR1 is KGHSY and CDR2 is FQNENV. With 4 bases removed from V and 5 bases from J, the gap between germline ends came to 18 bases. The CDR3 spells CASSRYRDNPHNEQFF. CDR3 DNA sequence: TGTGCCAGCAGCCGCTACAGGGATAATCCCCACAATGAGCAGTTCTTC.

The chain combines TRBV19 with TRBJ1-2; possibly TRBD1 for D (6 bases). V lost 4 bases, J lost 6 bases, and 18 bases lay in between. The length of the CDR3 is 15 residues. CDR1 is LNHDA and CDR2 is SQIVND in the germline V gene (reference sequence). CDR3 bases: TGTGCCAGTAGTAGCGGTACAGGGTCCCCCCATGGCTACACCTTC. Its protein product is CASSSGTGSPHGYTF.

The chain carries TRBV2 and TRBJ1-4, with 7 bases fitting TRBD1. There are 15 residues in the CDR3. The ends lost 6 bases at V and 3 bases at J; junction bases unmatched: 7. Germline CDR1 and CDR2: SNHLY and FYNNEI. CDR3 amino acids: CASRTRDSPNEKLFF. DNA for the CDR3: TGTGCCAGCAGAACCCGGGACAGCCCTAATGAAAAACTGTTTTTT.

The chain is built from TRBV12-3 or TRBV12-4 and TRBJ2-1; D gene ambiguous. The CDR3 loop spans 12 amino acids. V was trimmed by 6 bases and J by 5 bases, leaving 8 bases between them. The CDR3 spells CASSGSNNEQFF. In DNA form, the CDR3 reads TGTGCCAGCAGCGGGTCAAACAATGAGCAGTTCTTC.

The V and J genes are TRBV5-1 and TRBJ2-1; possibly TRBD2 for D (5 bases). The ends were cut back, 5 bases at V and 5 bases at J, with 17 bases in the middle. The CDR3 is made up of 15 amino acids. Germline V lookup: CDR1 SGHRS, CDR2 YFSETQ. For the CDR3, the DNA is TGCGCCAGCAGTCAGATAGCGAGAACTAACAATGAGCAGTTCTTC. It yields the protein CASSQIARTNNEQFF.

This clone occurred a few times. At one boundary the junction diverges from the germline segment, which might be a read error. The genes are TRBV5-4 and TRBJ2-1, with TRBD1 matching over 11 bases. CDR3 length: 15 amino acids. Germline CDR1 and CDR2: SGHNT and YYREEE (reference sequence). The CDR3 reads CASSLGDRGYIEQFF. CDR3 nucleotide sequence: TGTGCCAGCAGCTTGGGGGACAGGGGGTACATTGAGCAGTTCTTC.

The chain links TRBV7-8 to TRBJ1-6; D may be TRBD1 (5 bases). The germline V gene encodes CDR1 SGHVS and CDR2 FQNEAQ. V was clipped by 2 bases and J by 10 bases, with 18 bases between them. The CDR3 has 16 residues. This CDR3 is CASSLYGGEVGSPLHF. CDR3 nucleotides: TGTGCCAGCAGCTTATATGGAGGGGAAGTCGGGTCACCCCTCCACTTT.

The chain joins TRBV5-1 to TRBJ2-6; perhaps TRBD1 as D (5 bases). CDR3 length: 14 residues. Germline CDR1 is SGHRS and CDR2 is YFSETQ. V lost 8 bases, J lost 1 base, and 10 bases lay in between. CDR3 sequence reads: CASQTVSGANVLTF. The DNA for the CDR3 is TGCGCCAGTCAGACAGTTTCTGGGGCCAACGTCCTGACTTTC.

This sequence joins TRBV29-1 and TRBJ1-1; D is perhaps TRBD1 (6 bases). Trimming cost V 5 bases and J 1 base, with 17 bases left between them. In germline, CDR1 is SQVTM, CDR2 ANQGSEA. The CDR3 consists of 15 residues. Written as DNA, the CDR3 is TGCAGCGTTACGGTTTCGTGGGGGCGGAACACTGAAGCTTTCTTT. Encoded protein: CSVTVSWGRNTEAFF.

The chain combines TRBV30 with TRBJ1-1; no reliable D call. The germline CDR1 and CDR2 sequences are GTSNPN and SVGIG (reference sequence). The CDR3 is 13 residues long. V lost 2 bases, J lost 6 bases, and 13 bases lay in between. The CDR3 loop is CAWSRGLDPEAFF. CDR3 coding DNA: TGTGCCTGGAGTCGGGGTTTGGATCCTGAAGCTTTCTTT.

The rearrangement uses TRBV10-1 and TRBJ2-1, with 9 bases aligning to TRBD1. The CDR3 covers 14 residues. The ends lost 4 bases at V and 8 bases at J; junction bases unmatched: 6. CDR1 WNHNN and CDR2 SYGVQD come from the germline V gene (reference sequence). The CDR3 region is CASSGDRGSDEQFF. The CDR3 DNA reads as TGCGCCAGCAGTGGTGACAGGGGGTCGGATGAGCAGTTCTTC.

The chain links TRBV2 to TRBJ2-2; 8 bases are a match to TRBD1. The CDR3 has 15 residues. Germline values: CDR1 SNHLY, CDR2 FYNNEI. With V trimmed by 2 bases and J by 5 bases, 4 bases remained unmatched. The CDR3 DNA follows: TGTGCCAGCAGTGAACAGGGGGCGCCTACCGGGGAGCTGTTTTTT. Translation gives CASSEQGAPTGELFF.

This chain uses TRBV19 with TRBJ2-6, with unresolved D. Looked up from germline, CDR1 is LNHDA and CDR2 is SQIVND (reference sequence). The length of the CDR3 is 14 residues. V shed 3 bases and J shed 7 bases, with 10 bases lying between them. CDR3 in amino acids: CASSMISSANVLTF. CDR3 bases: TGTGCCAGTAGTATGATTAGCTCAGCCAACGTCCTGACTTTC.

This clone came up once. The chain is built from TRBV9 and TRBJ1-4; 12 bases line up with TRBD1. The trim removed 3 bases at V and 7 bases at J, leaving 4 bases unmatched. The CDR3 runs 15 residues. The germline V gene encodes CDR1 SGDLS and CDR2 YYNGEE. The CDR3 loop reads CASSAGTGGGEKLFF. CDR3 DNA: TGTGCCAGCAGCGCAGGGACAGGGGGCGGTGAAAAACTGTTTTTT.

The chain joins TRBV2 to TRBJ2-1, with 8 bases identical to TRBD2. The CDR3 has 17 amino acids. Germline CDR1 is SNHLY and CDR2 is FYNNEI. J was trimmed by 5 bases and V by 6 bases; bases with no gene match: 15. CDR3 sequence: CASRQTLAGRRDNEQFF. CDR3 DNA: TGTGCCAGCAGACAGACCTTAGCGGGGCGAAGGGACAATGAGCAGTTCTTC.

The V and J genes are TRBV5-1 and TRBJ1-4; D unresolved. This CDR3 has 14 amino acids. CDR1 and CDR2 (germline): SGHRS, YFSETQ. With 1 base removed from V and 8 bases from J, the gap between germline ends came to 12 bases. The CDR3 coding sequence is TGCGCCAGCAGCTTGATGGCAGGCGAGGAAAAACTGTTTTTT. Residues: CASSLMAGEEKLFF.

CDR3 in amino acids: CASSLVGGSSGNTIYF. The CDR3 DNA follows: TGTGCCAGCAGCTTAGTAGGGGGCAGCTCTGGAAACACCATATATTTT. V gene TRBV7-2 combines with J gene TRBJ1-3, with 7 bases aligning to TRBD1. Germline lookup yields CDR1 SGHTA and CDR2 FQGNSA. Unmatched junction bases numbered 3, after V lost 1 base and J lost 0 bases. The CDR3 spans 16 residues.

The rearrangement joins TRBV5-1 to TRBJ2-3, with 13 bases matching TRBD2. The germline gives CDR1 SGHRS, CDR2 YFSETQ. J gave up 2 bases and V 2 bases, and 2 bases lay outside the gene matches. The CDR3 has 16 residues. DNA of the CDR3: TGCGCCAGCAGCTTAACTAGCGGGGGGGTCACAGATACGCAGTATTTT. Translation gives CASSLTSGGVTDTQYF.